This T cell receptor beta chain comes out of a study of T cell clusters in autoimmune cytopenias (dated by TCRdb to between 2018 and 2021). About the study as a whole: Of the 40 or so healthy donor controls, over 20 were female, and the group had a mean age of roughly 56 years and a median age of approximately 61 years. The median TRB sequencing depth was around 50,000 reads per sample, and the median number of distinct TRB clonotypes was about 2,400 per sample. Peripheral blood TRB and IGH repertoires were sequenced in autoimmune cytopenia patients at active disease and during treatment follow-up, alongside healthy, CLL and autoimmune hepatitis controls. The study aimed to test whether autoimmune cytopenia patients carry a disease-specific immune repertoire signature usable as a blood-based biomarker. Controls were about two dozen age-matched healthy donors for primary cytopenia and roughly 14 age-matched CLL patients for secondary cytopenia. Repertoires from autoimmune hepatitis patients were compared with those of 20 to 25 healthy donors matched for age and sex. Study-level results and caveats: The cluster-lack signature was not seen for secondary cytopenia versus CLL, apparently masked by the dominant lymphoma-associated repertoire. GLIPH suggested that primary autoimmune cytopenia patients lacked physiological T cell clusters: 50 to 55 clusters were exclusive to healthy donors versus some 18 exclusive to patients. The T cell clusters were defined only in silico, and the functional role of the clusters was left to be validated experimentally. Compared with active autoimmune hepatitis patients, healthy donors had almost three times as many exclusive TRB clusters, a finding consistent with an autoimmunity-wide signature. Shifts in the TRB repertoire, including less even repertoires in secondary cytopenia and CLL, were mostly a reflection of lymphoma bias and not of autoimmunity.

On this clonotype: Its cognate antigen has yet to be identified.

TRB rearrangements were amplified by multiplex PCR using a touch-down protocol with TRB-A and TRB-B primer pools mixed in one tube. Illumina adapters and sample indices were attached to the amplicons through two consecutive PCR reactions using Phusion HS II polymerase. The amplicons were gel-purified using the NucleoSpin Gel and PCR Clean-up kit, after which quantification was performed by Qubit and quality was checked on an Agilent 2100 Bioanalyzer. Sequencing of the libraries was performed on an Illumina MiSeq with 600-cycle, single-indexed, paired-end runs. As for the original processing: MiXCR version 2.1.12, together with the default MiXCR reference library, was used to align and assemble the TRB reads. Each unique CDR3 nucleotide sequence defined a clone, and only productive sequences with at least two reads were analysed. To assess repertoire diversity, an R script computed alpha-parameterized diversity profiles (alpha 0 to 5), which included the Shannon (alpha 1) and Simpson (alpha 2) indices. The tcR package was used to compute combinatorial TRB VJ usage, and cohorts were compared on this usage by principal component analysis with ade4. GLIPH was used to cluster TCRbeta CDR3s in pairs of cohorts matched for age and read depth, and a Wilcoxon test was used to compare cluster frequencies. TCRdb reprocessed the reads and assigns one entry to each CDR3 protein sequence, leaving out DNA. TCRdb's processing, not the study's, gives the V and J calls here. The sample's table covers more than 9,000 distinct CDR3 sequences. Of the sample, 2.5% to 4% is held by the ten largest clones.

Each sample's TRB amplification started from roughly 260 ng of peripheral blood genomic DNA, which corresponds to tens of thousands of genome equivalents. The CDR3, cysteine through phenylalanine, is 13 amino acids long. A DNA sequence was not provided. CDR1 ENHRY and CDR2 SYGVKD were looked up in the germline V gene. The same sample was also studied in work on T cell repertoires in aging, cancer and after chemotherapy. The second study's authors report: Donors were distributed across six age groups ranging from 30 or younger to 70 or older, with at least three individuals included per group. TCR repertoires from healthy donor controls were recorded over periods of several months to years and showed clear clonal overlap between repeated samplings. The full dataset contained several million TCR reads. Untreated patients with hematological or solid cancers showed significantly lower blood TCR diversity and higher clonality than age-matched healthy donors. In healthy donors, the drop in TCR diversity with age came mainly from a loss of richness, whereas in cancer patients a loss of evenness also played a part. Median generation probability increased over the chemotherapy interval in both cancer cohorts, suggesting repertoire reconstitution through rebound thymic output. According to the authors, the repertoire data do not permit conclusions about immunological memory after chemotherapy. The study profiled peripheral blood TCR beta repertoires from healthy donors and cancer patients to examine immunoaging and T cell reconstitution after chemotherapy. Alongside 95 to 100 healthy donors serving as a reference group, the cohort included over 200 cancer patients, of whom more than 90 had hematological cancers and fewer than 130 had solid cancers. TRB sequences were processed with MiXCR versions 2.12 and 3.0.5. Shannon diversity, evenness, clonality (one minus evenness), and alpha-parameterized diversity profiles from alpha 0 to 5 were included as repertoire metrics. Generation probabilities of clones in paired pre- and post-chemotherapy samples were computed with the IGoR algorithm.

The receptor chain draws on TRBV10-3 and TRBJ1-1; there is no DNA to check the TCRdb D call of TRBD1. Sequencing used peripheral blood. The clonotype comes from a human donor in good health. The CDR3 corresponds to CATETGSNTEAFF.